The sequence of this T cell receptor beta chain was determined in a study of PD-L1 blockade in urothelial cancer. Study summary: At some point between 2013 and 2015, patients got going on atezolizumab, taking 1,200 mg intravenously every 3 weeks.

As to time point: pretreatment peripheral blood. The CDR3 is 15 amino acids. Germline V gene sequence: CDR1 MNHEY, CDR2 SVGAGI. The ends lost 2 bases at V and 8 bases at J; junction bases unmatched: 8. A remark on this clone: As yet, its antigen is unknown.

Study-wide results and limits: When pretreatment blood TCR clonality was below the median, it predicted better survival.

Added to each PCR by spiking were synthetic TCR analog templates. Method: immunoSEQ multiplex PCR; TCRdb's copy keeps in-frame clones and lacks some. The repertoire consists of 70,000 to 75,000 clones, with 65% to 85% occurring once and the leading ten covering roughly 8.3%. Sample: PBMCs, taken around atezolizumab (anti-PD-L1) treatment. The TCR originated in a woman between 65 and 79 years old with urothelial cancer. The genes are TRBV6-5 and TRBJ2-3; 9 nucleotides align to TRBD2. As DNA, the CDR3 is TGTGCCAGCAGTTACATCGCGGGAGGGGGTGTTACGCAGTATTTT. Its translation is CASSYIAGGGVTQYF.